Below, 7 T cell receptor beta chains from the same sample are listed, as sequenced in a study of cytomegalovirus exposure and HLA in healthy donors. Primers for the PCR totalled 60 Vbeta and 13 Jbeta. Repertoires were generated with immunoSEQ multiplex PCR, while TCRdb's copy carries only in-frame clones and drops some. The sample records roughly 230,000 clones, about 85% being singletons. What was sequenced was PBMCs. The source is a girl aged 2 to 10 in good health and CMV-seronegative.

V is TRBV5-1 and J is TRBJ2-3, with 11 bases aligning to TRBD2. J was trimmed by 3 bases and V by 4 bases; bases with no gene match: 4. Germline CDR1 reads SGHRS; CDR2 reads YFSETQ. The CDR3 runs 15 residues. CDR3 protein: CASSAASGGTDTQYF. DNA of the CDR3: TGCGCCAGCAGCGCGGCTAGCGGGGGGACAGATACGCAGTATTTT.

This clone showed up just a few times. Compared with germline, one end of the junction differs, possibly owing to a read error. V gene TRBV7-9 combines with J gene TRBJ2-3, with 9 bases that match TRBD2. This CDR3 spans 18 amino acids. CDR1 is SEHNR, CDR2 FQNEAQ, per germline (reference sequence). The DNA of the CDR3 is TGTTCCAGCAGCTTAGCTAGGTTGACTAGCGGACACACAGATACGCAGTATTTT. Amino acid sequence: CSSSLARLTSGHTDTQYF.

This clone has only one observation. The rearrangement joins TRBV5-1 to TRBJ2-5, with 15 bases fitting TRBD2. CDR1 and CDR2 (germline): SGHRS, YFSETQ. This CDR3 contains 17 residues. V trimming: 2 bases; J trimming: 4 bases; junction bases outside the gene matches: 6. CDR3 sequence: CASSFQPGLAGGETQYF. CDR3 nucleotides: TGCGCCAGCAGCTTTCAACCGGGACTAGCGGGGGGAGAGACCCAGTACTTC.

The chain uses TRBV5-1 and TRBJ2-1; 9 bases align to TRBD2. CDR3 size: 17 residues. V lost 7 bases and J lost 7; bases outside the gene matches: 18. Germline V gives CDR1 SGHRS, CDR2 YFSETQ. CDR3 amino acids: CASGVAGGPTLVNEQFF. The CDR3 coding sequence is TGCGCCAGCGGTGTCGCGGGAGGGCCCACTTTGGTAAATGAGCAGTTCTTC.

This rearrangement joins TRBV25-1 to TRBJ1-1, with TRBD1 identical over 8 bases. Per the germline V gene, CDR1 is MGHDK and CDR2 is SYGVNS. The V and J ends lost 10 bases and 3 bases, in that order; junction bases with no gene match: 7. The CDR3 has 13 amino acids. Here the CDR3 DNA reads TGTGCCACCACCGGACAGGGATACACTGAAGCTTTCTTT. This encodes CATTGQGYTEAFF.

The table lists this clone with a few counts. The chain combines TRBV7-2 with TRBJ2-7; D possibly corresponds to TRBD2 (6 bases). This CDR3 comprises 15 residues. The germline V gene has CDR1 SGHTA and CDR2 FQGNSA. With 3 bases removed from V and 0 bases from J, the gap between germline ends came to 12 bases. CDR3 DNA: TGTGCCAGCAGCTTGGAGGGAGGCTTCTCCTACGAGCAGTACTTC. Translation: CASSLEGGFSYEQYF.

The gene calls are TRBV19 and TRBJ1-5, with D maybe TRBD1 (6 bases). The CDR3 has 18 residues. The V end lost 6 bases, the J end lost 4 bases, and 25 bases lay between the germline ends. CDR1 LNHDA and CDR2 SQIVND come from the germline V gene (reference sequence). This CDR3 is CASSHWGRDKRRNQPQHF. The CDR3 DNA follows: TGTGCCAGTAGCCATTGGGGCAGGGACAAAAGGAGGAATCAGCCCCAGCATTTT.